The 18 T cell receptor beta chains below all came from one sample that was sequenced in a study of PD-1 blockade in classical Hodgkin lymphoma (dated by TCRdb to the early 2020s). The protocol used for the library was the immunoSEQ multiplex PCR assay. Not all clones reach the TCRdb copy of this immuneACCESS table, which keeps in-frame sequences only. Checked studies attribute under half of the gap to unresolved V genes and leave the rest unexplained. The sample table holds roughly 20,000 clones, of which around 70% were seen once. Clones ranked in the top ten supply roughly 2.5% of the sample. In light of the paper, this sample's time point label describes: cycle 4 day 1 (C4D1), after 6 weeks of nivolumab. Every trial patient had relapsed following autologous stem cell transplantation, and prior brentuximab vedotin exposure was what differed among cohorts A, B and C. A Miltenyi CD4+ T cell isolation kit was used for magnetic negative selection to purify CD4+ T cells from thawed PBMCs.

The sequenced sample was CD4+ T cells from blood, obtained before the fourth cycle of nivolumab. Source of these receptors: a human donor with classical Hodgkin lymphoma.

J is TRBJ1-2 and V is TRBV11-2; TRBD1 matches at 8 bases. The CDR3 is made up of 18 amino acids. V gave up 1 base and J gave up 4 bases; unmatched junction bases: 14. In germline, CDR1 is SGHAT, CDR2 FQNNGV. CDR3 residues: CASSLASPSTGGSYGYTF. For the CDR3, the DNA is TGTGCCAGCAGCTTAGCAAGCCCCAGCACAGGGGGTTCCTATGGCTACACCTTC.

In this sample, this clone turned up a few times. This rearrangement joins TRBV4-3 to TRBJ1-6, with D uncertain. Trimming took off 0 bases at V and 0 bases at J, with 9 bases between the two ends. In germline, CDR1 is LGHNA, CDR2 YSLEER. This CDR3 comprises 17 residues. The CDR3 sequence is CASSQDRASSYNSPLHF. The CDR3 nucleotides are TGCGCCAGCAGCCAAGATCGCGCAAGCTCCTATAATTCACCCCTCCACTTT.

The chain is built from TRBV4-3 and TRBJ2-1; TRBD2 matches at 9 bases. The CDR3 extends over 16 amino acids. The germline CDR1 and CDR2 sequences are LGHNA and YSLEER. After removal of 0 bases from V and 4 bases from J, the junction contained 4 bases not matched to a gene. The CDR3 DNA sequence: TGCGCCAGCAGCCAAGAGGCACTAGCGGGTTACAATGAGCAGTTCTTC. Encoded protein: CASSQEALAGYNEQFF.

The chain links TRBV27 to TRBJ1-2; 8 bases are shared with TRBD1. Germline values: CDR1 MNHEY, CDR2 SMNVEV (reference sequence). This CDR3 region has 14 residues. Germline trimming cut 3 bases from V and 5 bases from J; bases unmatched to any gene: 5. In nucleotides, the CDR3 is TGTGCCAGCAGTTTGCGGCGGACAGGGTATGGCTACACCTTC. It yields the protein CASSLRRTGYGYTF.

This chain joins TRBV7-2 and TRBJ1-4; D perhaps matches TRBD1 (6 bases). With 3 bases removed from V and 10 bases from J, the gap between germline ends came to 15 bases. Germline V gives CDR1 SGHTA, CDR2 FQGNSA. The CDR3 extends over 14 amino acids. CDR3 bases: TGTGCCAGCAGCTTTGCCACAGGGAGTCGAAAACTGTTTTTT. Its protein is CASSFATGSRKLFF.

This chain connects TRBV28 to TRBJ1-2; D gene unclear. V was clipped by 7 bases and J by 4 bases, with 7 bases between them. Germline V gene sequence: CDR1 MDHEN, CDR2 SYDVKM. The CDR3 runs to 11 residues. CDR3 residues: CASTLGYGYTF. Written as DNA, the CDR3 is TGTGCCAGCACCCTAGGCTATGGCTACACCTTC.

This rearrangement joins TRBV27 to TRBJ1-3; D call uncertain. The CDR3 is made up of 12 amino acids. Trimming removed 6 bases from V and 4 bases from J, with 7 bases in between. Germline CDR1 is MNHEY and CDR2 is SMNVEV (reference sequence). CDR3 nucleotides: TGTGCCAGCAGGGGGAACGGAAACACCATATATTTT. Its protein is CASRGNGNTIYF.

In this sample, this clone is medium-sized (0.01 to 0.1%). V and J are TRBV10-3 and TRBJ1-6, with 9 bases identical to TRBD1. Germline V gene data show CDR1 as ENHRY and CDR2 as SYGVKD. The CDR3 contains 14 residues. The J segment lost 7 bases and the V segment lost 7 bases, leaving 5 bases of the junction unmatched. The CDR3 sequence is CAINQQGANSPLHF. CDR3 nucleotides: TGTGCCATCAACCAACAGGGGGCGAATTCACCCCTCCACTTT.

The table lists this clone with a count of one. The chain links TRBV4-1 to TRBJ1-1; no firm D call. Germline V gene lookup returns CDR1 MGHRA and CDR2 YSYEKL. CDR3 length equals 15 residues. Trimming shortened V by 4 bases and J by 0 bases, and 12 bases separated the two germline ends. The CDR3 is CASSRNSNMNTEAFF. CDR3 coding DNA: TGCGCCAGCAGCCGCAACAGTAACATGAACACTGAAGCTTTCTTT.

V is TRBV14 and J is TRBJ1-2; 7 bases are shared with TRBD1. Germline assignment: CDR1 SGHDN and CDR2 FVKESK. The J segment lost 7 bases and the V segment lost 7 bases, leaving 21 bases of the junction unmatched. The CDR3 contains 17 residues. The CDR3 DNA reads TGTGCCAGCAAACAGCGGACAGGTAATGCGTCTACGGGTGGCTACACCTTC. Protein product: CASKQRTGNASTGGYTF.

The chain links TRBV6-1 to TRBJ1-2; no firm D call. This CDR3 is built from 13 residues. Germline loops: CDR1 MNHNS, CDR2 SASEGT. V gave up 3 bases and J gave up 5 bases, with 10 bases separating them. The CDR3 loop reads CASSELWSYGYTF. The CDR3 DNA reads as TGTGCCAGCAGTGAGCTATGGTCTTATGGCTACACCTTC.

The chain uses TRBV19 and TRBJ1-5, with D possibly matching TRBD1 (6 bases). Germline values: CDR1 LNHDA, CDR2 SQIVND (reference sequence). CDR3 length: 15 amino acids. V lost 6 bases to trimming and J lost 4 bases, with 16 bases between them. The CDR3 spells CASRDRQVPNQPQHF. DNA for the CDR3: TGTGCCAGTAGAGATCGACAGGTCCCTAATCAGCCCCAGCATTTT.

The DNA for the CDR3 is TGTGCCAGCAGCTTAGATTTTTCGGGGGTCCCCCATACGCAGTATTTT. Translated, it gives CASSLDFSGVPHTQYF. The V and J genes are TRBV11-2 and TRBJ2-3; weak D call: TRBD2 (6 bases). The germline V gene has CDR1 SGHAT and CDR2 FQNNGV. V lost 0 bases to trimming and J lost 7 bases, with 17 bases between them. The CDR3 is 16 amino acids.

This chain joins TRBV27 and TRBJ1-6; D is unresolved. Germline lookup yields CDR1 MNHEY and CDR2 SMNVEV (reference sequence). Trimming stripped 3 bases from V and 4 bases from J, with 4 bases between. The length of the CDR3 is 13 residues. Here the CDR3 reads CASSFRYNSPLHF. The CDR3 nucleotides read TGTGCCAGCAGTTTCCGATATAATTCACCCCTCCACTTT.

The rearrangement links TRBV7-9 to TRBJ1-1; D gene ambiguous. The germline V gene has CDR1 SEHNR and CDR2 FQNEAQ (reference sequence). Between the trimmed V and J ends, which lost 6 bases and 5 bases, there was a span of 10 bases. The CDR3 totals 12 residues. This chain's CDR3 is CASSLPRTEAFF. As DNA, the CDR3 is TGTGCCAGCAGTTTACCTAGGACTGAAGCTTTCTTT. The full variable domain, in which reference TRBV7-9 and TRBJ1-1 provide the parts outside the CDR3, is DTGVSQNPRHKITKRGQNVTFRCDPISEHNRLYWYRQTLGQGPEFLTYFQNEAQLEKSRLLSDRFSAERPKGSFSTLEIQRTEQGDSAMYLCASSLPRTEAFFGQGTRLTVV.

CDR3 loop: CASSLVGATNEKLFF. The DNA for the CDR3 is TGTGCCAGCAGCCTCGTGGGTGCAACTAATGAAAAACTGTTTTTT. V gene TRBV28 combines with J gene TRBJ1-4, with D hard to call. Germline loops: CDR1 MDHEN, CDR2 SYDVKM. The CDR3 runs 15 residues. With 6 bases removed from V and 0 bases from J, the gap between germline ends came to 11 bases. Variable domain in full (rest from reference TRBV28 and TRBJ1-4): DVKVTQSSRYLVKRTGEKVFLECVQDMDHENMFWYRQDPGLGLRLIYFSYDVKMKEKGDIPEGYSVSREKKERFSLILESASTNQTSMYLCASSLVGATNEKLFFGSGTQLSVL.

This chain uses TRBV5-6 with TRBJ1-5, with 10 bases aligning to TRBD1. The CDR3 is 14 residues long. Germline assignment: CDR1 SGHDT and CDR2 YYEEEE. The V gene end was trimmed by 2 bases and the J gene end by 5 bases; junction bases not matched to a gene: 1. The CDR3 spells CASSLGQGDQPQHF. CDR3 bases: TGTGCCAGCAGCTTAGGACAGGGGGATCAGCCCCAGCATTTT.

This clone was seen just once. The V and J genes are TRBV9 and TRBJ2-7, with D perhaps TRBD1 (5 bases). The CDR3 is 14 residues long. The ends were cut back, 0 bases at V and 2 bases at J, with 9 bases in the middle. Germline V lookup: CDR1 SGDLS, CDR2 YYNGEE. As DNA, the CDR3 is TGTGCCAGCAGCGTAGCAGGGCCACCCTACGAGCAGTACTTC. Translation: CASSVAGPPYEQYF.